This T cell receptor (beta chain) was identified during a study of blood T cell repertoires in COVID-19. This clone was seen a single time. Repertoires were generated with immunoSEQ multiplex PCR, while TCRdb's copy carries only in-frame clones and drops some. This table has 290,000 or so clones, 85% to 90% appearing once. V was pared by 6 bases and J by 3 bases, with 15 bases of the junction left unmatched. This CDR3 is built from 19 residues. The germline V gene has CDR1 MDHEN and CDR2 SYDVKM. The source material was PBMCs or T cells enriched from blood (not recorded which). The chain recombines TRBV28 with TRBJ2-1, with TRBD2 matching over 12 bases. The TCR comes from a young woman with acute COVID-19. The CDR3 protein is CASSKMLAGGRSIYNEQFF. The CDR3 DNA sequence: TGTGCCAGCAGCAAAATGCTAGCGGGAGGGCGTTCGATCTACAATGAGCAGTTCTTC.